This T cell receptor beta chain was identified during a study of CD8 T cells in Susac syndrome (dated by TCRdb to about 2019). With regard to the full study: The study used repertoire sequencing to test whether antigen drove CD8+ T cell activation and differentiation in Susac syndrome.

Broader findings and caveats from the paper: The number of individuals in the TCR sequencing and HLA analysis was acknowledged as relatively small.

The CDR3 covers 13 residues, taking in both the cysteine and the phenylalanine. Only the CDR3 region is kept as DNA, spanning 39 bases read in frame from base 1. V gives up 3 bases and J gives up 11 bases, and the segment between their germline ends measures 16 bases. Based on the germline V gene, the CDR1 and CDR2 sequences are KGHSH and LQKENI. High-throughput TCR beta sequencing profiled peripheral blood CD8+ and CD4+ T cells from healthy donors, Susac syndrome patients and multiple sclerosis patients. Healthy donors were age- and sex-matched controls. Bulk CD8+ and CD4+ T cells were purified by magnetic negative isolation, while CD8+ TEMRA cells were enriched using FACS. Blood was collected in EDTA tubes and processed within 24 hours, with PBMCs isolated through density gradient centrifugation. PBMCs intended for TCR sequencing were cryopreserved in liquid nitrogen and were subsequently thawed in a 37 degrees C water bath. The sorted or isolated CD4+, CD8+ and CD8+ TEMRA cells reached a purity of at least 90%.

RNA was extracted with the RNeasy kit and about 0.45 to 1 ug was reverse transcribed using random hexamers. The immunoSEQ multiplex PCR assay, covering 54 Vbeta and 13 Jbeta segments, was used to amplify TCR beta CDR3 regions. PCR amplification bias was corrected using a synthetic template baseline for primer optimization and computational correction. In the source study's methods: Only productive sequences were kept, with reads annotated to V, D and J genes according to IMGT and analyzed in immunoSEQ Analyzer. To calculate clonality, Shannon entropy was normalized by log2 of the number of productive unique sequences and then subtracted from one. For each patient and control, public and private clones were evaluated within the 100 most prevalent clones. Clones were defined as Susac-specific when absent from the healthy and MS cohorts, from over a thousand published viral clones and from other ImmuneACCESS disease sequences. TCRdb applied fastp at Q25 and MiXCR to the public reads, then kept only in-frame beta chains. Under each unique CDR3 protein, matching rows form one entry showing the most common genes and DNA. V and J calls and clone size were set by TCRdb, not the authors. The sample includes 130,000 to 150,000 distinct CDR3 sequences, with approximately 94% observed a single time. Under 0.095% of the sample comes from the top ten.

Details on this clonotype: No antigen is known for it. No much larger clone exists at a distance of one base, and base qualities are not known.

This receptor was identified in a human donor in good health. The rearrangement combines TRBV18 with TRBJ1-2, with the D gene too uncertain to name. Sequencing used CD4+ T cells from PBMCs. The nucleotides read TGTGCCAGCTCACCTCCCGGTGTGGCTCAATACACCTTC. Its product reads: CASSPPGVAQYTF.